The present entry profiles one T cell receptor (beta chain) with its context. Its specificity is not known. The sample originates from a study of T cell repertoires in cytomegalovirus infection. Turning to the study itself: Through public TCR beta signatures, both CMV infection and matching HLA type were indicated. General study results and limits: Cumulative public TCR beta family frequency identified carriers of CMV plus the relevant HLA. The ex vivo response was dominated by HLA-C-restricted CMV-specific TCR beta clonotypes.

The CDR3 extends over 17 amino acids. Germline loops: CDR1 DFQATT, CDR2 SNEGSKA (reference sequence). V gave up 3 bases and J gave up 4 bases, with 19 bases separating them. TCRdb recomputed calls from the reads with MiXCR, one row per CDR3 protein. The sample holds fewer than 30,000 distinct CDR3 sequences, under 20% seen once. Material: CD8+ T cells from cultured PBMCs, obtained from culture after CMV antigen stimulation. The receptor was isolated from a human donor in good health (CMV status not recorded). Some clones in this sample may be carry-over from other donors' samples. The chain combines TRBV20-1 with TRBJ1-6; no reliable D call. This CDR3 reads CSARNGRIPFYNSPLHF. The CDR3 DNA is TGCAGTGCTAGGAATGGCAGAATCCCTTTTTATAATTCACCCCTCCACTTT.